The 27 T cell receptor beta chains in this list originate from one sample, sequenced in a study of cytomegalovirus exposure and HLA in healthy donors. 13 Jbeta primers and 60 Vbeta primers were used for the PCR. Measured with immunoSEQ multiplex PCR; TCRdb has only the in-frame clones, and not every one. The sample lists some 90,000 clones, about 80% seen once, with about 23% in the top ten. The specimen was PBMCs. The receptors come from a woman aged 50 to 60 in good health and CMV-seropositive.

The rearrangement uses TRBV19 and TRBJ1-5; no definite D call. Germline CDR1 reads LNHDA; CDR2 reads SQIVND (reference sequence). There are 13 residues in the CDR3. V lost 8 bases and J 1 base, leaving 9 bases between the germline ends. In DNA form, the CDR3 reads TGTGCCAGTGGCCCGGGGAGCAATCAGCCCCAGCATTTT. This sequence encodes CASGPGSNQPQHF.

V and J are TRBV10-2 and TRBJ2-2; 10 bases fit TRBD2. The V gene's germline CDR1 is WSHSY and CDR2 SAAADI. The trim removed 3 bases at V and 7 bases at J, leaving 17 bases unmatched. CDR3 length: 19 residues. CDR3 residues: CASSDKTPGLAGVDGELFF. The DNA of the CDR3 is TGCGCCAGCAGTGATAAAACCCCCGGCCTAGCGGGAGTCGACGGGGAGCTGTTTTTT.

This chain's CDR3 is CASTSTRGGEPQHF. The CDR3 DNA reads as TGCGCCAGCACTTCAACTAGAGGGGGGGAGCCCCAGCATTTT. V and J are TRBV4-1 and TRBJ1-5, with D perhaps matching TRBD1 (6 bases). CDR3 length: 14 amino acids. CDR1 is MGHRA and CDR2 is YSYEKL in the germline V gene. V was shortened by 7 bases and J by 8 bases, with 18 bases between the two germline ends.

The chain joins TRBV5-1 to TRBJ1-4; TRBD1 aligns across 9 bases. Germline loops: CDR1 SGHRS, CDR2 YFSETQ. The CDR3 is 16 amino acids. The trim removed 4 bases at V and 8 bases at J, leaving 12 bases unmatched. The CDR3 DNA reads as TGCGCCAGCAGCCAACAAGGGACAGGGAAAGCGGAAAAACTGTTTTTT. Amino acids: CASSQQGTGKAEKLFF. Variable domain in full (rest from reference TRBV5-1 and TRBJ1-4): KAGVTQTPRYLIKTRGQQVTLSCSPISGHRSVSWYQQTPGQGLQFLFEYFSETQRNKGNFPGRFSGRQFSNSRSEMNVSTLELGDSALYLCASSQQGTGKAEKLFFGSGTQLSVL.

The J gene is TRBJ2-5, the V gene TRBV5-1; 7 nucleotides agree with TRBD1. Germline V CDR1 and CDR2: SGHRS, YFSETQ. This CDR3 contains 16 residues. V gave up 4 bases and J gave up 4 bases; unmatched junction bases: 13. This chain's CDR3 is CASSTGLGGKRETQYF. The CDR3 bases are TGCGCCAGCAGCACCGGATTAGGGGGCAAGAGAGAGACCCAGTACTTC.

The V and J genes are TRBV23-1 and TRBJ1-2, with D hard to call. TRBV23-1 falls under the ORF class, with uncertain function. The CDR3 consists of 15 residues. Deletions cut 0 bases from V and 2 bases from J, with 10 bases between. CDR3 in DNA: TGCGCCAGCAGTCAATCGCGGCGGATCAACTATGGCTACACCTTC. As protein: CASSQSRRINYGYTF.

The V gene is TRBV4-1, the J gene TRBJ2-2, with TRBD2 identical over 8 bases. The CDR3 has 16 residues. Unmatched junction bases numbered 4, after V lost 4 bases and J lost 0 bases. CDR1 MGHRA and CDR2 YSYEKL come from the germline V gene. CDR3 sequence: CASSLSAGANTGELFF. DNA for the CDR3: TGCGCCAGCAGCCTTTCAGCGGGGGCGAACACCGGGGAGCTGTTTTTT.

The chain couples TRBV18 to TRBJ2-7, with 9 bases aligning to TRBD1. The V segment lost 6 bases and the J segment 6 bases; nucleotides outside the gene matches: 6. The length of the CDR3 is 13 residues. Germline-derived CDR1 and CDR2 are KGHSH and LQKENI. CDR3 in amino acids: CASSGDRDGEQYF. The CDR3 DNA sequence: TGTGCCAGCTCGGGGGACAGGGACGGCGAGCAGTACTTC.

V gene TRBV19 combines with J gene TRBJ2-1; 10 nucleotides match TRBD2. CDR3 length: 13 amino acids. Germline CDR1 reads LNHDA; CDR2 reads SQIVND (reference sequence). V was clipped by 6 bases and J by 6 bases; unmatched bases: 2. CDR3 protein: CASRRTSGNEQFF. CDR3 DNA: TGTGCCAGTAGGAGGACTAGCGGCAATGAGCAGTTCTTC.

The chain recombines TRBV28 with TRBJ2-1; 8 nucleotides line up with TRBD2. V lost 3 bases to trimming and J lost 7 bases; unmatched junction nucleotides: 8. The CDR3 totals 15 residues. Germline V gene lookup returns CDR1 MDHEN and CDR2 SYDVKM. The CDR3 region has the DNA TGTGCCAGCAGTTTTCAGCGGGGGTATACGAATGAGCAGTTCTTC. Translating it yields CASSFQRGYTNEQFF.

A few counts support this clone. The genes are TRBV7-8 and TRBJ1-1; no firm D call. This CDR3 region has 12 residues. The germline V and J ends were trimmed by 5 bases and 8 bases, with 12 bases remaining between them. Germline V lookup: CDR1 SGHVS, CDR2 FQNEAQ. CDR3 region: CASSREASEAFF. CDR3 nucleotides: TGTGCCAGCAGCCGCGAGGCCTCGGAAGCTTTCTTT.

This clone was seen only a few times. The genes are TRBV2 and TRBJ2-1, with 11 positions matching TRBD2. The CDR3 extends over 15 amino acids. Unmatched junction bases numbered 5, after V lost 3 bases and J lost 7 bases. CDR1 SNHLY and CDR2 FYNNEI come from the germline V gene. The CDR3 spells CASSEGRLAGNEQFF. In DNA, the CDR3 is TGTGCCAGCAGTGAGGGGAGACTAGCGGGAAATGAGCAGTTCTTC. Together with reference TRBV2 and TRBJ2-1, the CDR3 gives the full variable domain: EPEVTQTPSHQVTQMGQEVILRCVPISNHLYFYWYRQILGQKVEFLVSFYNNEISEKSEIFDDQFSVERPDGSNFTLKIRSTKLEDSAMYFCASSEGRLAGNEQFFGPGTRLTVL.

This sequence joins TRBV7-6 and TRBJ2-1; 10 nucleotides align to TRBD2. Germline V lookup: CDR1 SGHVS, CDR2 FNYEAQ. V lost 1 base to trimming and J lost 9 bases; unmatched junction nucleotides: 12. The CDR3 runs to 17 residues. The CDR3 nucleotides read TGTGCCAGCAGCTTAGATGGTCCCAGCGGGGGGGCCCTTGAGCAGTTCTTC. This sequence encodes CASSLDGPSGGALEQFF.

This clone was seen only a few times. The CDR3 DNA reads as TGCGCCAGCAGCCGAACTAGCGGGAGTGTTCCAGATACGCAGTATTTT. Its translation is CASSRTSGSVPDTQYF. V gene TRBV5-1 combines with J gene TRBJ2-3; TRBD2 matches 11 bases. The V gene end was trimmed by 4 bases and the J gene end by 4 bases; junction bases not matched to a gene: 8. Germline-derived CDR1 and CDR2 are SGHRS and YFSETQ. CDR3 length: 16 amino acids.

This clone was recorded a few times. The V gene is TRBV2, the J gene TRBJ1-5; 9 nucleotides match TRBD1. The length of the CDR3 is 16 residues. The germline V gene has CDR1 SNHLY and CDR2 FYNNEI. The V and J ends lost 2 bases and 0 bases, in that order; junction bases with no gene match: 2. Written as DNA, the CDR3 is TGTGCCAGCAGTGAATGGACAGGGGATAGCAATCAGCCCCAGCATTTT. It yields the protein CASSEWTGDSNQPQHF.

The chain combines TRBV7-9 with TRBJ2-1; 7 nucleotides line up with TRBD2. The CDR3 extends over 16 amino acids. The germline V gene has CDR1 SEHNR and CDR2 FQNEAQ (reference sequence). V lost 5 bases to trimming and J lost 9 bases; unmatched junction nucleotides: 16. The chain's CDR3 is CASSPYLADLRAEQFF. In DNA form, the CDR3 reads TGTGCCAGCAGCCCATATCTAGCGGATCTCCGGGCTGAGCAGTTCTTC.

The chain recombines TRBV18 with TRBJ1-2; D is uncertain. The V end was cut by 1 base, the J end by 4 bases, with 10 bases between. There are 14 residues in the CDR3. Looked up from germline, CDR1 is KGHSH and CDR2 is LQKENI. CDR3: CASSPQGDPYGYTF. As DNA, the CDR3 is TGTGCCAGCTCACCACAGGGAGATCCCTATGGCTACACCTTC.

CDR3 sequence reads: CATQPSEYNEQFF. In DNA, the CDR3 is TGTGCCACCCAGCCTAGCGAATACAATGAGCAGTTCTTC. The rearrangement joins TRBV10-3 to TRBJ2-1, with D possibly TRBD2 on 6 matching bases. The CDR3 has 13 residues. Germline V gene data show CDR1 as ENHRY and CDR2 as SYGVKD. V gave up 10 bases and J gave up 4 bases, with 14 bases separating them.

The count of this clone is one. The V and J genes are TRBV7-3 and TRBJ2-7; D uncertain. The V gene's germline CDR1 is SGHTA and CDR2 FQGTGA. Trimming took 0 bases from V and 1 from J, leaving 19 bases between them. This CDR3 region has 18 residues. CDR3: CASSLTRHLLSFSYEQYV. The DNA of the CDR3 is TGTGCCAGCAGCTTAACGAGGCACCTATTAAGCTTTTCCTACGAGCAGTACGTC.

This chain uses TRBV6-1 with TRBJ1-4, with a tentative D call TRBD1 (6 bases). Germline V gene data show CDR1 as MNHNS and CDR2 as SASEGT. V was trimmed by 6 bases and J by 7 bases, leaving 12 bases between them. CDR3 length: 13 residues. CDR3 DNA sequence: TGTGCCAGCAGGAGTCTAGGGGGTGAAAAACTGTTTTTT. This gives the protein CASRSLGGEKLFF.

The chain employs TRBV5-6 and TRBJ1-1; TRBD1 might be the D (5 bases). The CDR3 spans 13 residues. From germline, CDR1 is SGHDT and CDR2 YYEEEE. The V end was cut by 1 base, the J end by 5 bases, with 9 bases between. The CDR3 is CASSLIRATEAFF. The CDR3 bases are TGTGCCAGCAGCTTGATCAGGGCAACTGAAGCTTTCTTT.

The chain employs TRBV4-1 and TRBJ1-2, with 9 bases aligning to TRBD1. The CDR3 consists of 15 residues. After removal of 5 bases from V and 1 base from J, the junction contained 5 bases not matched to a gene. In germline, CDR1 is MGHRA, CDR2 YSYEKL. The CDR3 region is CASSGRDRDNYGYTF. CDR3 coding DNA: TGCGCCAGCAGCGGCCGGGACAGGGATAACTATGGCTACACCTTC.

The gene calls are TRBV5-1 and TRBJ2-1, with 12 bases lining up with TRBD1. V lost 3 bases, J lost 7 bases, and 8 bases stayed unmatched. The CDR3 contains 16 residues. Germline lookup yields CDR1 SGHRS and CDR2 YFSETQ. The CDR3 DNA follows: TGCGCCAGCAGCTGGGTTCGGGACAGGGGGCTAAATGAGCAGTTCTTC. As protein: CASSWVRDRGLNEQFF.

The chain is built from TRBV9 and TRBJ1-2; 9 nucleotides line up with TRBD1. The CDR3 sequence is 14 residues long. Germline V gives CDR1 SGDLS, CDR2 YYNGEE. Unmatched junction bases numbered 5, after V lost 5 bases and J lost 3 bases. CDR3 region: CASRGQGLYYGYTF. The CDR3 nucleotides read TGTGCCAGCAGGGGACAGGGACTGTACTATGGCTACACCTTC.

The chain carries TRBV5-8 and TRBJ2-2, with 11 bases matching TRBD2. The CDR3 length is 15 residues. CDR1 SGHTS and CDR2 YDEGEE come from the germline V gene. The V and J ends lost 2 bases and 5 bases, in that order; junction bases with no gene match: 2. The CDR3 nucleotides are TGTGCCAGCAGCTTACTAGCGGGGGCAACCGGGGAGCTGTTTTTT. Its translation: CASSLLAGATGELFF.

This chain joins TRBV5-4 and TRBJ2-7, with 9 bases matching TRBD2. V lost 4 bases, J lost 6 bases, and 11 bases stayed unmatched. Germline V gene data show CDR1 as SGHNT and CDR2 as YYREEE (reference sequence). The CDR3 loop spans 15 amino acids. The DNA of the CDR3 is TGTGCCAGCAGCGGACCTAGCGGGATGAAGAGCGAGCAGTACGTC. Protein sequence: CASSGPSGMKSEQYV.

This sequence joins TRBV7-6 and TRBJ1-1, with no clear D. The CDR3 has 14 residues. Germline CDR1 SGHVS, CDR2 FNYEAQ. V was clipped by 7 bases and J by 3 bases, with 15 bases between them. The CDR3 loop is CASNRGGSDTEAFF. As DNA, the CDR3 is TGTGCCAGCAACCGAGGCGGGTCGGACACTGAAGCTTTCTTT.